The source of this T cell receptor beta chain is a study of blood T cell repertoires in COVID-19. Germline-derived CDR1 and CDR2 are ENHRY and SYGVKD. V lost 3 bases, J lost 7 bases, and 13 bases lay in between. The CDR3 spans 13 residues. Assay: immunoSEQ multiplex PCR; the TCRdb copy retains only in-frame clones and omits some. The table records roughly 60,000 clones, roughly 92% of them present only once. The sequenced sample consisted of peripheral blood. This chain joins TRBV10-3 and TRBJ2-7, with D perhaps TRBD2 (5 bases). The receptor's source is a human donor in a cohort sampled during active COVID-19. The CDR3 reads CAISDGVAEEQYF. In DNA, the CDR3 is TGTGCCATCAGTGACGGGGTGGCAGAGGAGCAGTACTTC.